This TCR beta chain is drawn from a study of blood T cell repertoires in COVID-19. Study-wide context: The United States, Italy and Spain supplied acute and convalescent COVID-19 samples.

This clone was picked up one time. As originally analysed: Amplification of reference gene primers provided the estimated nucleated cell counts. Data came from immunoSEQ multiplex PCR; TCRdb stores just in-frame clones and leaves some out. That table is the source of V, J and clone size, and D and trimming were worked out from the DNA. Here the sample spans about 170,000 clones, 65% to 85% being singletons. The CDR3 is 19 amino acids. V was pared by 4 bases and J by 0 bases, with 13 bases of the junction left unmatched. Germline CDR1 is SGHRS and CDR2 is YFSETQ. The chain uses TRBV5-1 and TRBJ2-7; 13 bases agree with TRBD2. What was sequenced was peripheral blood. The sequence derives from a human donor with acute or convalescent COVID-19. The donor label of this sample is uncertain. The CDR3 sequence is CASSRGETSGRLGSYEQYF. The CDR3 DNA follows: TGCGCCAGCAGCCGGGGGGAGACTAGCGGGAGGTTGGGCTCCTACGAGCAGTACTTC.